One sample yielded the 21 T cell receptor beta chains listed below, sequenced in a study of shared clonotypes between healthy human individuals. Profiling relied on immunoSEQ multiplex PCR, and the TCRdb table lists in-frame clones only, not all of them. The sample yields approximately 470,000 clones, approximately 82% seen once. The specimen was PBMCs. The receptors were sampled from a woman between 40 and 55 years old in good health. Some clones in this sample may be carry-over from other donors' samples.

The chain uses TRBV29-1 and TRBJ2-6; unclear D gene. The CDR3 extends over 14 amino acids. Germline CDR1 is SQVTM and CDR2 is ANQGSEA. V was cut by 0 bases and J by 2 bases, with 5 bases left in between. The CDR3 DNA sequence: TGCAGCGTTGAAGATCCGCCTGGGGCCAACGTCCTGACTTTC. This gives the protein CSVEDPPGANVLTF.

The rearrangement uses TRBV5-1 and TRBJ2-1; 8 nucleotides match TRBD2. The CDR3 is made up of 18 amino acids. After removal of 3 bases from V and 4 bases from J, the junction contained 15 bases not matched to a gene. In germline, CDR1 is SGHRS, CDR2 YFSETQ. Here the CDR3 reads CASSSAILESGSYNEQFF. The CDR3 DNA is TGCGCCAGCAGCTCGGCTATCCTTGAGAGCGGGAGTTACAATGAGCAGTTCTTC.

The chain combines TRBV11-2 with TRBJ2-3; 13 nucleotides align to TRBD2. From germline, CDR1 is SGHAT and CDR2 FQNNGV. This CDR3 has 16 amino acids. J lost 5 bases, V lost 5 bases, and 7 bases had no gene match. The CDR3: CASSRTSGSGEDTQYF. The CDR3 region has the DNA TGTGCCAGCAGCCGGACTAGCGGGAGTGGAGAAGATACGCAGTATTTT. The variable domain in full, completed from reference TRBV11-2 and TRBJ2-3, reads EAGVAQSPRYKIIEKRQSVAFWCNPISGHATLYWYQQILGQGPKLLIQFQNNGVVDDSQLPKDRFSAERLKGVDSTLKIQPAKLEDSAVYLCASSRTSGSGEDTQYFGPGTRLTVL.

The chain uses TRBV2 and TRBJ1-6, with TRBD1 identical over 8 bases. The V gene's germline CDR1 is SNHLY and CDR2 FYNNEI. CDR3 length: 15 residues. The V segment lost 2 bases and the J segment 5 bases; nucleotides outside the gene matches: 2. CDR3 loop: CASSESRGHNSPLHF. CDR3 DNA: TGTGCCAGCAGTGAATCCAGGGGGCATAATTCACCCCTCCACTTT.

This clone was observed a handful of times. The CDR3 loop is CASRSRDKINQPQHF. The CDR3, as DNA: TGTGCCAGCAGATCAAGGGACAAAATCAATCAGCCCCAGCATTTT. The V and J genes are TRBV28 and TRBJ1-5, with D possibly matching TRBD1 (6 bases). The CDR3 totals 15 residues. V gave up 6 bases and J gave up 3 bases, with 15 bases separating them. Germline loops: CDR1 MDHEN, CDR2 SYDVKM. The full variable domain, completed using reference TRBV28 and TRBJ1-5, is DVKVTQSSRYLVKRTGEKVFLECVQDMDHENMFWYRQDPGLGLRLIYFSYDVKMKEKGDIPEGYSVSREKKERFSLILESASTNQTSMYLCASRSRDKINQPQHFGDGTRLSIL.

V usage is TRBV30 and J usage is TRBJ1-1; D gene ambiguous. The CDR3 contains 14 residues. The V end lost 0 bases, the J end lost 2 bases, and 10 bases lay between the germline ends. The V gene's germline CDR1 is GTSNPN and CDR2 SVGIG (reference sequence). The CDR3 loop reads CAWSVGPSNTEAFF. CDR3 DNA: TGTGCCTGGAGTGTGGGCCCATCCAACACTGAAGCTTTCTTT.

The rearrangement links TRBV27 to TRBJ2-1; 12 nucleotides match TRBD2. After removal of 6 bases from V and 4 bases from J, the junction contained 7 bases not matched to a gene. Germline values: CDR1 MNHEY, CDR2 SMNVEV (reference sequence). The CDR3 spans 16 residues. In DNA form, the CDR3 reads TGTGCCAGCAGGGCCCCGGGACTAGCGGGTTACAATGAGCAGTTCTTC. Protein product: CASRAPGLAGYNEQFF.

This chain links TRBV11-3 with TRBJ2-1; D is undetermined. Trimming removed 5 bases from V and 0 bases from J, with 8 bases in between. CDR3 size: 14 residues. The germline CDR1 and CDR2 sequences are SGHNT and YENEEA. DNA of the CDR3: TGTGCCAGCAGCGCATCTAGCTCCTACAATGAGCAGTTCTTC. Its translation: CASSASSSYNEQFF.

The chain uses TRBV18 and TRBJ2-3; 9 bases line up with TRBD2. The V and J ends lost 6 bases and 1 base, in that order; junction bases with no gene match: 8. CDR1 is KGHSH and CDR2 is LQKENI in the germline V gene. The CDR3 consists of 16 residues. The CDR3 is CASSLARTSGTDTQYF. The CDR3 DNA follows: TGTGCCAGCTCCCTCGCTAGGACTAGCGGCACAGATACGCAGTATTTT.

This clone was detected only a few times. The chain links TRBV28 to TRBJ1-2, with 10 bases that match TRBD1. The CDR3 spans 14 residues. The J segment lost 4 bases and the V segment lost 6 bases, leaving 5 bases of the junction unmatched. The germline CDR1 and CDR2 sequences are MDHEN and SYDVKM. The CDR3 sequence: CASRQRTGGYGYTF. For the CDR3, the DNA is TGTGCCAGCAGACAACGGACAGGGGGCTATGGCTACACCTTC.

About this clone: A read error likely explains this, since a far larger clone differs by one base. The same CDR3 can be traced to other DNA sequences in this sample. CDR3 protein: CASSKETGSREAFF. In DNA, the CDR3 is TGTGCCAGCAGTAAGGAAACAGGGAGTAGGGAAGCTTTCTTT. J is TRBJ1-1 and V is TRBV2; D might be TRBD1 (6 bases). The CDR3 covers 14 residues. The germline V gene encodes CDR1 SNHLY and CDR2 FYNNEI. V was pared by 5 bases and J by 8 bases, with 18 bases between.

The DNA for the CDR3 is TGTGCCAGCGCTAGGGGCTTGGGCGGTTCAAATGAGCAGTTCTTC. Translated: CASARGLGGSNEQFF. This rearrangement joins TRBV7-2 to TRBJ2-1; tentative D call: TRBD1 (5 bases). Trimming pared 8 bases from V and 7 bases from J, leaving 21 bases between. The CDR3 length is 15 residues. Germline V gives CDR1 SGHTA, CDR2 FQGNSA.

The CDR3 reads CASRYPETGFYSNQPQHF. CDR3 DNA: TGCGCCAGCAGGTACCCCGAAACAGGGTTTTACAGCAATCAGCCCCAGCATTTT. V and J are TRBV10-1 and TRBJ1-5; D is perhaps TRBD1 (6 bases). Trimming cost V 6 bases and J 1 base, with 22 bases left between them. Per germline, CDR1 WNHNN and CDR2 SYGVQD (reference sequence). The CDR3 covers 18 residues.

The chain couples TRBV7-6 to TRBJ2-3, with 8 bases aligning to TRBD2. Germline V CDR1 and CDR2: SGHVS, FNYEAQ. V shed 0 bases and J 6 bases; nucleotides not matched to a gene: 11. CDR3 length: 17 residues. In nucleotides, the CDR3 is TGTGCCAGCAGCTTAGCCCCCGGAAGCGGGAGTGGGGATACGCAGTATTTT. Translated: CASSLAPGSGSGDTQYF.

The CDR3 protein is CASSQVLGRGNTEAFF. DNA of the CDR3: TGCGCCAGCAGCCAAGTTTTGGGCAGGGGGAACACTGAAGCTTTCTTT. J is TRBJ1-1 and V is TRBV4-1, with D possibly matching TRBD1 (6 bases). The CDR3 spans 16 residues. The germline CDR1 and CDR2 sequences are MGHRA and YSYEKL. Trimming cost V 1 base and J 1 base, with 13 bases left between them.

In DNA form, the CDR3 reads TGTGCCAGCAGTCGCGGGACCTATCAGCCCCAGCATTTT. Protein product: CASSRGTYQPQHF. The chain is built from TRBV6-5 and TRBJ1-5, with TRBD1 as a possible D gene (5 bases). The V end lost 5 bases, the J end lost 5 bases, and 10 bases lay between the germline ends. Germline V gene sequence: CDR1 MNHEY, CDR2 SVGAGI. The CDR3 length is 13 residues.

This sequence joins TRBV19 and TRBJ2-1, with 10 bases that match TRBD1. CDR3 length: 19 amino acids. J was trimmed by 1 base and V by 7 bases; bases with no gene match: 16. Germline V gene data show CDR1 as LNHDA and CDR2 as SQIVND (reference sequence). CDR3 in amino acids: CASTLTGGTWGGSYNEQFF. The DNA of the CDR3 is TGTGCCAGTACCCTGACAGGGGGCACCTGGGGAGGGTCCTACAATGAGCAGTTCTTC.

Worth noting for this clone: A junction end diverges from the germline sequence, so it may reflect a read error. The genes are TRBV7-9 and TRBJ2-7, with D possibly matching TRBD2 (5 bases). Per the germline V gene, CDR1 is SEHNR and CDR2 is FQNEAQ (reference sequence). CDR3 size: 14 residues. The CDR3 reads CASSGSTGWAEQHF. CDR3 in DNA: TGTGCCAGCAGCGGAAGCACGGGATGGGCCGAGCAGCACTTC.

The CDR3 protein is CASSIDLAGRNEKLFF. CDR3 nucleotides: TGTGCCAGTAGTATAGATTTGGCAGGACGTAATGAAAAACTGTTTTTT. The chain uses TRBV19 and TRBJ1-4; D is unclear. Trimming took 0 bases from V and 4 from J, leaving 12 bases between them. The germline gives CDR1 LNHDA, CDR2 SQIVND (reference sequence). The CDR3 is made up of 16 amino acids.

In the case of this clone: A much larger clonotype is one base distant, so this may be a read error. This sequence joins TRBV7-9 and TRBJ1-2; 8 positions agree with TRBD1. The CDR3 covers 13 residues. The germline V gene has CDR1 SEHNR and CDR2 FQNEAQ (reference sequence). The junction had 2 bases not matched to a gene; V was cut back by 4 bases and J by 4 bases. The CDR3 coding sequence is TGTGCCAGCAGCTCGGGACAGGCCTATGGCTACACCTTC. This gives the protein CASSSGQAYGYTF.

For the CDR3, the DNA is TGTGCCAGCAGCCCTCGGGGCGATTCATATAGCAATCAGCCCCAGCATTTT. Protein: CASSPRGDSYSNQPQHF. V and J are TRBV7-8 and TRBJ1-5, with D maybe TRBD1 (5 bases). The CDR3 spans 17 residues. CDR1 and CDR2 (germline): SGHVS, FQNEAQ. The V end lost 5 bases, the J end lost 0 bases, and 17 bases lay between the germline ends.